One and the same sample provided the 15 T cell receptor beta chains below, sequenced in a study of blood T cells in healthy people across ages. A J-beta primer mix and a sample-barcoded 5' primer were used in a second PCR of roughly 6 to 11 cycles. TCRdb called the 5' RACE reads again in MiXCR, with one record for every CDR3 protein. The sample lists 1.5 million to 2 million distinct CDR3 sequences, 28% occurring once. The sample consisted of blood. The receptors derive from a woman aged 25 to 45 in good health.

The rearrangement joins TRBV5-1 to TRBJ2-6; D perhaps matches TRBD1 (5 bases). Germline values: CDR1 SGHRS, CDR2 YFSETQ. The ends were cut back, 3 bases at V and 4 bases at J, with 23 bases in the middle. This CDR3 has 19 residues. The CDR3 region is CASSSTENPTRLGANVLTF. The CDR3 coding sequence is TGCGCCAGCAGCTCGACAGAAAACCCAACTCGATTGGGGGCCAACGTCCTGACTTTC. The full variable domain, with the rest looked up from reference TRBV5-1 and TRBJ2-6, is KAGVTQTPRYLIKTRGQQVTLSCSPISGHRSVSWYQQTPGQGLQFLFEYFSETQRNKGNFPGRFSGRQFSNSRSEMNVSTLELGDSALYLCASSSTENPTRLGANVLTFGAGSRLTVL.

The chain employs TRBV12-3 or TRBV12-4 and TRBJ1-6; a weak D match, TRBD1 (6 bases). This CDR3 is 17 amino acids long. The V end was cut by 5 bases, the J end by 9 bases, with 23 bases between. The CDR3 sequence is CASSLSSGGQGSSPLHF. CDR3 DNA: TGTGCCAGCAGTCTCTCTTCGGGGGGCCAAGGAAGTTCACCCCTCCACTTT.

This clonotype showed up just a few times. The chain carries TRBV6-5 and TRBJ1-2; maybe TRBD1 (5 bases). Germline lookup yields CDR1 MNHEY and CDR2 SVGAGI. This CDR3 has 15 amino acids. V lost 4 bases and J 4 bases, leaving 16 bases between the germline ends. The CDR3 spells CASSSIPPGTYGYTF. CDR3 nucleotides: TGTGCCAGCAGTTCCATTCCGCCAGGGACCTATGGCTACACCTTC.

This clonotype came up many times. The chain carries TRBV20-1 and TRBJ2-1; TRBD2 might be the D (5 bases). Trimming stripped 6 bases from V and 2 bases from J, with 14 bases between. CDR3 length: 14 amino acids. Germline V gene sequence: CDR1 DFQATT, CDR2 SNEGSKA (reference sequence). CDR3 loop: CSAGKTGTYNEQFF. Here the CDR3 DNA reads TGCAGTGCCGGGAAGACTGGAACCTACAATGAGCAGTTCTTC.

This clonotype has ten or more counts. In DNA, the CDR3 is TGTGCCAGCAGTTACGTGGTACTCACTGAGCAGTTCTTC. Its protein product is CASSYVVLTEQFF. J is TRBJ2-1 and V is TRBV6-2 or TRBV6-3, with D hard to call. V was pared by 2 bases and J by 9 bases, with 11 bases between. Germline V CDR1 and CDR2: MNHEY, SVGEGT. The CDR3 runs to 13 residues.

This clonotype has a handful of counts. CDR3: CATSDPGPGVNEQFF. The CDR3 nucleotides read TGTGCCACCAGTGACCCCGGACCTGGGGTCAATGAGCAGTTCTTC. The chain is built from TRBV24-1 and TRBJ2-1; no clear D. Germline lookup yields CDR1 KGHDR and CDR2 SFDVKD. This CDR3 is 15 amino acids long. V gave up 4 bases and J gave up 6 bases, with 15 bases separating them.

Only a few counts were recorded for this clonotype. This chain links TRBV9 with TRBJ2-2; no definite D call. V was cut by 3 bases and J by 8 bases, with 8 bases left in between. CDR3 length: 12 residues. In germline, CDR1 is SGDLS, CDR2 YYNGEE. Written as DNA, the CDR3 is TGTGCCAGCAGCGGTTTTTCTGGGGAGCTGTTTTTT. Translating gives CASSGFSGELFF.

This clonotype was detected only a few times. The chain has TRBV12-3 or TRBV12-4 and TRBJ2-3; D is possibly TRBD2 (6 bases). The V end was cut by 7 bases, the J end by 0 bases, with 17 bases between. The CDR3 consists of 16 residues. DNA of the CDR3: TGTGCCAGCACCGATTACGCGCGGGGAAGCACAGATACGCAGTATTTT. Its translation: CASTDYARGSTDTQYF.

The table lists this clonotype with a count of one. An end of the junction differs from the germline gene, which may be a read error. The chain employs TRBV9 and TRBJ2-1; D is undetermined. This CDR3 is built from 13 residues. Per germline, CDR1 SGDLS and CDR2 YYNGEE. CDR3 nucleotides: TGTGCCTGCAGCCCCGTTGGGCTCCATGAGCAGTTCTTC. It translates to CACSPVGLHEQFF.

In its sample, this clonotype was seen a few times. V gene TRBV6-1 combines with J gene TRBJ1-2; 7 bases agree with TRBD1. This CDR3 region has 17 residues. V shed 4 bases, J shed 4 bases, and the junction held 15 bases outside the gene matches. The germline V gene encodes CDR1 MNHNS and CDR2 SASEGT. The CDR3 nucleotides read TGTGCCAGCAGTGGCCCGGGACAGCACTTTGCCCTCTATGGCTACACCTTC. Translating it yields CASSGPGQHFALYGYTF.

This clonotype was counted a few times. This chain links TRBV29-1 with TRBJ2-7; TRBD1 aligns across 10 bases. Germline values: CDR1 SQVTM, CDR2 ANQGSEA. The CDR3 is 14 amino acids. Losses at the gene ends were 4 bases for V and 2 bases for J; bases not matched to a gene: 5. The CDR3 spells CSVVPGQGTYEQYF. In nucleotides, the CDR3 is TGCAGCGTTGTACCGGGACAGGGGACCTACGAGCAGTACTTC.

The J gene is TRBJ1-1, the V gene TRBV20-1; D is perhaps TRBD1 (5 bases). Looked up from germline, CDR1 is DFQATT and CDR2 is SNEGSKA (reference sequence). With 8 bases removed from V and 1 base from J, the gap between germline ends came to 14 bases. The length of the CDR3 is 13 residues. The CDR3 region has the DNA TGCAGTTCAGTGAGCGGACAGAACACTGAAGCTTTCTTT. This sequence encodes CSSVSGQNTEAFF.

This rearrangement joins TRBV18 to TRBJ1-3; D unclear. V dropped 2 bases and J dropped 0 bases, with 14 bases sitting between them. The CDR3 is 17 residues long. Per the germline V gene, CDR1 is KGHSH and CDR2 is LQKENI. For the CDR3, the DNA is TGTGCCAGCTCACCATTGGGCGTCGCTAACTCTGGAAACACCATATATTTT. Protein product: CASSPLGVANSGNTIYF.

The V and J genes are TRBV29-1 and TRBJ1-1; no reliable D call. This CDR3 is built from 13 residues. In germline, CDR1 is SQVTM, CDR2 ANQGSEA. The ends were cut back, 4 bases at V and 4 bases at J, with 13 bases in the middle. The CDR3 nucleotides are TGCAGCGTTGCGCCTTTGCGAGGCACTGAAGCTTTCTTT. Its translation is CSVAPLRGTEAFF.

There are a few counts of this clonotype. This chain uses TRBV10-3 with TRBJ2-3, with no clear D. This CDR3 comprises 13 residues. With 3 bases removed from V and 8 bases from J, the gap between germline ends came to 12 bases. The germline gives CDR1 ENHRY, CDR2 SYGVKD. The CDR3 loop reads CAISDLVAGTQYF. Here the CDR3 DNA reads TGTGCCATCAGTGACTTAGTAGCAGGTACGCAGTATTTT.